These 18 T cell receptor beta chains were all obtained from the same sample, sequenced in a study of beta chain features in type 1 diabetes (dated by TCRdb to 2016 to 2018). General conclusions and limits of the study: A moderate but significant shortening of TCRB CDR3 length was observed in type 1 diabetes patients in all four CD4+ subsets.

The library relied on the immunoSEQ multiplex PCR assay. All of the isolated RNA was reverse transcribed with the High Capacity cDNA Reverse Transcription Kit, so expressed TCRB transcripts were sequenced. TCRdb re-hosts the immuneACCESS table, in-frame sequences only. Its copies lack some clones; in the studies checked, an unresolved V gene accounts for under half of them, and the cause for the rest is not known. The sample profile shows 300,000 to 450,000 clones; roughly a tenth of them were found once. 0.45% to 0.65% of the sample rests with the top ten. No antigen has been assigned to these receptors. The sequenced sample was central memory CD4+ T cells from blood. These receptors were collected from a man aged 25-45 years with type 1 diabetes.

The chain couples TRBV7-8 to TRBJ1-2, with D hard to call. There are 13 residues in the CDR3. The V end lost 2 bases, the J end lost 4 bases, and 8 bases lay between the germline ends. Germline CDR1 reads SGHVS; CDR2 reads FQNEAQ. DNA of the CDR3: TGTGCCAGCAGCTTACCGACCTCCTATGGCTACACCTTC. Translated: CASSLPTSYGYTF.

This clone was seen a handful of times. This chain joins TRBV5-1 and TRBJ2-1; D not certain. Trimming pared 4 bases from V and 4 bases from J, leaving 12 bases between. The CDR3 covers 14 residues. Germline CDR1 reads SGHRS; CDR2 reads YFSETQ. As DNA, the CDR3 is TGCGCCAGCAGCCTCCTTATAGGGTACAATGAGCAGTTCTTC. As protein: CASSLLIGYNEQFF.

The gene calls are TRBV5-1 and TRBJ2-5; D uncertain. Germline V CDR1 and CDR2: SGHRS, YFSETQ. The V end was cut by 0 bases, the J end by 1 base, with 13 bases between. The CDR3 has 16 residues. CDR3 coding DNA: TGCGCCAGCAGCTTGGAGGTCTTGGCGGCCCAAGAGACCCAGTACTTC. This encodes CASSLEVLAAQETQYF.

J is TRBJ1-5 and V is TRBV5-4; the D is unclear. The CDR3 length is 13 residues. Germline lookup yields CDR1 SGHNT and CDR2 YYREEE (reference sequence). V lost 0 bases to trimming and J lost 6 bases, with 7 bases between them. The CDR3 region is CASSLEPGQPQHF. The CDR3 DNA sequence: TGTGCCAGCAGCTTGGAACCGGGTCAGCCCCAGCATTTT.

This clone was recorded at least ten times. J is TRBJ1-3 and V is TRBV7-9; D unclear. From germline, CDR1 is SEHNR and CDR2 FQNEAQ (reference sequence). This CDR3 has 13 residues. V was clipped by 10 bases and J by 3 bases, with 13 bases between them. The CDR3 reads CATGMAGGNTIYF. The CDR3 coding sequence is TGTGCCACTGGGATGGCTGGTGGAAACACCATATATTTT.

The J gene is TRBJ2-3, the V gene TRBV7-2; 10 bases fit TRBD2. Germline CDR1 SGHTA, CDR2 FQGNSA. Trimming took 5 bases from V and 2 from J; bases not matched to a gene: 7. The CDR3 consists of 16 residues. The CDR3 sequence: CASSPKREGDTDTQYF. The CDR3 bases are TGTGCCAGCAGCCCTAAGCGGGAGGGTGACACAGATACGCAGTATTTT.

This clone occurred a few times. The genes are TRBV9 and TRBJ2-3, with 7 bases fitting TRBD1. CDR3 length: 16 amino acids. Germline CDR1 is SGDLS and CDR2 is YYNGEE. After removal of 2 bases from V and 0 bases from J, the junction contained 6 bases not matched to a gene. CDR3 coding DNA: TGTGCCAGCAGCGTCACCGGGACAGCCAGCACAGATACGCAGTATTTT. This sequence encodes CASSVTGTASTDTQYF. Full variable domain (remainder filled in from reference TRBV9 and TRBJ2-3): DSGVTQTPKHLITATGQRVTLRCSPRSGDLSVYWYQQSLDQGLQFLIQYYNGEERAKGNILERFSAQQFPDLHSELNLSSLELGDSALYFCASSVTGTASTDTQYFGPGTRLTVL.

This sequence joins TRBV18 and TRBJ1-5; D is undetermined. V was clipped by 2 bases and J by 2 bases, with 16 bases between them. There are 17 residues in the CDR3. In germline, CDR1 is KGHSH, CDR2 LQKENI. In nucleotides, the CDR3 is TGTGCCAGCTCACCAGGCCAGGATTATAGTGGCAATCAGCCCCAGCATTTT. Its protein is CASSPGQDYSGNQPQHF.

The CDR3: CASSLGQTNTEAFF. DNA of the CDR3: TGTGCCAGCAGCCTGGGACAGACGAACACTGAAGCTTTCTTT. The chain uses TRBV2 and TRBJ1-1; 7 bases match TRBD1. Trimming at V came to 6 bases and at J to 1 base, leaving 5 bases not matched to a gene. CDR3 length equals 14 residues. The germline gives CDR1 SNHLY, CDR2 FYNNEI. The full variable domain, in which reference TRBV2 and TRBJ1-1 provide the parts outside the CDR3, is EPEVTQTPSHQVTQMGQEVILRCVPISNHLYFYWYRQILGQKVEFLVSFYNNEISEKSEIFDDQFSVERPDGSNFTLKIRSTKLEDSAMYFCASSLGQTNTEAFFGQGTRLTVV.

The rearrangement uses TRBV9 and TRBJ2-1, with D possibly matching TRBD2 (7 bases). V shed 4 bases and J shed 5 bases, with 22 bases lying between them. The CDR3 is 17 amino acids. CDR1 is SGDLS and CDR2 is YYNGEE in the germline V gene. In DNA, the CDR3 is TGTGCCAGCAGCCCACCGGGGGGTAGGGGGGCGGACAATGAGCAGTTCTTC. Protein product: CASSPPGGRGADNEQFF.

The chain joins TRBV9 to TRBJ1-5; D remains unclear. Looked up from germline, CDR1 is SGDLS and CDR2 is YYNGEE. V lost 4 bases to trimming and J lost 1 base, with 9 bases between them. The CDR3 totals 14 residues. For the CDR3, the DNA is TGTGCCAGCAGCTGGACGGTGAGCAATCAGCCCCAGCATTTT. This codes for CASSWTVSNQPQHF.

V gene TRBV5-1 combines with J gene TRBJ2-7, with D tentatively TRBD2 (6 bases). The CDR3 spans 15 residues. The germline CDR1 and CDR2 sequences are SGHRS and YFSETQ. V lost 4 bases and J lost 0, with 14 bases in between. DNA for the CDR3: TGCGCCAGCAGCGGAACGGGACTGAGCTCCTACGAGCAGTACTTC. This encodes CASSGTGLSSYEQYF.

This chain links TRBV9 with TRBJ1-2; 12 bases are a match to TRBD1. Per germline, CDR1 SGDLS and CDR2 YYNGEE. V trimming: 2 bases; J trimming: 8 bases; junction bases outside the gene matches: 7. The CDR3 sequence is 15 residues long. The CDR3, as DNA: TGTGCCAGCAGCGTGGGGACAGGGGGCGCTGAAGGCTACACCTTC. This translates into CASSVGTGGAEGYTF. The entire variable domain, with the rest obtained from reference TRBV9 and TRBJ1-2, is as follows: DSGVTQTPKHLITATGQRVTLRCSPRSGDLSVYWYQQSLDQGLQFLIQYYNGEERAKGNILERFSAQQFPDLHSELNLSSLELGDSALYFCASSVGTGGAEGYTFGSGTRLTVV.

The rearrangement joins TRBV5-1 to TRBJ1-1; D is unresolved. From germline, CDR1 is SGHRS and CDR2 YFSETQ. Deletions cut 0 bases from V and 1 base from J, with 7 bases between. The CDR3 has 14 amino acids. The CDR3 nucleotides read TGCGCCAGCAGCTTGGCTCCAGAGAACACTGAAGCTTTCTTT. As protein: CASSLAPENTEAFF.

This clone showed up many times. The V gene is TRBV7-9, the J gene TRBJ2-1; D unclear. Germline assignment: CDR1 SEHNR and CDR2 FQNEAQ (reference sequence). Trimming removed 1 base at V and 0 bases at J, with 4 bases between. The CDR3 runs 14 residues. The DNA for the CDR3 is TGTGCCAGCAGCTTAGGGAACTCCTACAATGAGCAGTTCTTC. Translation gives CASSLGNSYNEQFF.

This chain links TRBV28 with TRBJ2-7, with TRBD1 matching over 9 bases. V shed 6 bases and J 9 bases; nucleotides not matched to a gene: 9. Germline V lookup: CDR1 MDHEN, CDR2 SYDVKM. This CDR3 has 13 residues. The CDR3, as DNA: TGTGCCAGCAGGGGGGGACAGGGATCTTGGCAGTACTTC. It encodes CASRGGQGSWQYF.

This clone was seen a handful of times. V usage is TRBV4-1 and J usage is TRBJ2-5; 10 bases map to TRBD2. This CDR3 contains 18 residues. V lost 0 bases to trimming and J lost 6 bases; unmatched junction nucleotides: 13. In germline, CDR1 is MGHRA, CDR2 YSYEKL. CDR3 region: CASSQEASGSVGWKTQYF. CDR3 coding DNA: TGCGCCAGCAGCCAAGAGGCTAGCGGGAGCGTGGGATGGAAGACCCAGTACTTC.

V is TRBV5-6 and J is TRBJ2-7; D unclear. The CDR3 sequence is 15 residues long. Germline V CDR1 and CDR2: SGHDT, YYEEEE. Trimming pared 1 base from V and 0 bases from J, leaving 11 bases between. In DNA, the CDR3 is TGTGCCAGCAGCTTGCTTGTCACAGACTCCTACGAGCAGTACTTC. It codes for CASSLLVTDSYEQYF.